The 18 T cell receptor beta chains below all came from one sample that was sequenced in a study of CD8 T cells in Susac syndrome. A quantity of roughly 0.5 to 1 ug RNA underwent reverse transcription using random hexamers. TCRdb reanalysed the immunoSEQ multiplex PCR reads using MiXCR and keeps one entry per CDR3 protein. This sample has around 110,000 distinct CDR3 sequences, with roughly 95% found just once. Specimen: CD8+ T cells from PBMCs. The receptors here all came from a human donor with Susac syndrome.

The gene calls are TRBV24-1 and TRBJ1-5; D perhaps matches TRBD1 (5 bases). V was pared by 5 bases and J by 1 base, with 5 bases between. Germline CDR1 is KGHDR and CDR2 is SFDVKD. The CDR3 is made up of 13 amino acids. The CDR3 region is CATSGGSNQPQHF. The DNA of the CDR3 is TGTGCCACCAGTGGGGGGAGCAATCAGCCCCAGCATTTT.

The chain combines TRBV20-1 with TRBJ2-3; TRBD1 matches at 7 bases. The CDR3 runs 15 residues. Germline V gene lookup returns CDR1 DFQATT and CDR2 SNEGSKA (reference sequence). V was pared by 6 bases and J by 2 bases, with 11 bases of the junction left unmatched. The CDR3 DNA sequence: TGCAGTGCCCTGATGTTGACAGGGAACACAGATACGCAGTATTTT. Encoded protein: CSALMLTGNTDTQYF.

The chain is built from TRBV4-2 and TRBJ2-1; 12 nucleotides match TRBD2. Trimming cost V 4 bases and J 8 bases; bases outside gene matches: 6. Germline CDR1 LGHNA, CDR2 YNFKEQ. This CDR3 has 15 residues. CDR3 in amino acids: CASSLPSGGAHEQFF. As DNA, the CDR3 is TGTGCCAGCAGCCTTCCTAGCGGGGGGGCCCATGAGCAGTTCTTC.

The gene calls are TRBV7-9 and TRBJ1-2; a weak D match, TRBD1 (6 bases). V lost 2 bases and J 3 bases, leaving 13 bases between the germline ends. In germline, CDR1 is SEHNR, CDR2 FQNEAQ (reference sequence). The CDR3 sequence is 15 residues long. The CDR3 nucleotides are TGTGCCAGCAGCTTATCACAGGGCGTCGACTATGGCTACACCTTC. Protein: CASSLSQGVDYGYTF. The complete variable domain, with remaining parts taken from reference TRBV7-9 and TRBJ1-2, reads DTGVSQNPRHKITKRGQNVTFRCDPISEHNRLYWYRQTLGQGPEFLTYFQNEAQLEKSRLLSDRFSAERPKGSFSTLEIQRTEQGDSAMYLCASSLSQGVDYGYTFGSGTRLTVV.

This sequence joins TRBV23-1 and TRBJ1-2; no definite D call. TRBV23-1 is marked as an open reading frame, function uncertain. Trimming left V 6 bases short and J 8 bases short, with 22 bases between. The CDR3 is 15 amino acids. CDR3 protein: CASSQEDQALRGYTF. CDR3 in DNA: TGCGCCAGCAGCCAAGAAGATCAAGCTCTTAGGGGCTACACCTTC.

The CDR3 protein is CASSQEKGSGETQYF. The CDR3 DNA follows: TGCGCCAGCAGCCAAGAAAAGGGATCGGGTGAGACCCAGTACTTC. This rearrangement joins TRBV4-1 to TRBJ2-5, with unresolved D. The CDR3 covers 15 residues. The V and J ends lost 0 bases and 5 bases respectively, with 13 bases between them. Germline V gene data show CDR1 as MGHRA and CDR2 as YSYEKL.

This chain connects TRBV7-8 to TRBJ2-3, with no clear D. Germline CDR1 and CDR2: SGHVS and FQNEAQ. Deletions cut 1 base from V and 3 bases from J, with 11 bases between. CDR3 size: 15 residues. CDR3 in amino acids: CASSLGSAVTDTQYF. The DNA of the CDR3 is TGTGCCAGCAGCTTAGGTTCCGCCGTAACAGATACGCAGTATTTT.

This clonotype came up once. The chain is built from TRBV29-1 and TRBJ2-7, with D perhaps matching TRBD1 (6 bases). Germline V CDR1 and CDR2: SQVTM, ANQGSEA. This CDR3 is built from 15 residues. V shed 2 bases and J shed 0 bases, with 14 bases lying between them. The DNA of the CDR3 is TGCAGCGTTGAAAAGCGAGCAGGGGTCTCCTACGAGCAGTACTTC. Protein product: CSVEKRAGVSYEQYF.

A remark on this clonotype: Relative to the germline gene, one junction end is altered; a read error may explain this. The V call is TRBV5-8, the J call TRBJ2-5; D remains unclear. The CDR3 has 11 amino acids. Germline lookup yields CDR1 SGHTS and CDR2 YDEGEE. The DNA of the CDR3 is TGTGCCAGCAGCTTGGGATACCCCCTAGTCTTC. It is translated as CASSLGYPLVF.

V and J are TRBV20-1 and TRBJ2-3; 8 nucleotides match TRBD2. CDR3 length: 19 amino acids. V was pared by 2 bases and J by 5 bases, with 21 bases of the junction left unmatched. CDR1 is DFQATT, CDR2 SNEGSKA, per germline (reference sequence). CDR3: CSARRPGTRPPYAGDTQYF. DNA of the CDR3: TGCAGTGCTAGACGCCCCGGGACTAGGCCGCCCTATGCTGGAGATACGCAGTATTTT.

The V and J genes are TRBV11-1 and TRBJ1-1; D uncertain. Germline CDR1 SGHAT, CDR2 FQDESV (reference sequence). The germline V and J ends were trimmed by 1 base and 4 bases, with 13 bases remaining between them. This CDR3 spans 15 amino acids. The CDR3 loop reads CASSLDPLLVTEAFF. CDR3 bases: TGTGCCAGCAGCTTAGACCCCTTACTCGTCACTGAAGCTTTCTTT. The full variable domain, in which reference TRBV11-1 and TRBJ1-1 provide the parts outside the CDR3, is EAEVAQSPRYKITEKSQAVAFWCDPISGHATLYWYRQILGQGPELLVQFQDESVVDDSQLPKDRFSAERLKGVDSTLKIQPAELGDSAMYLCASSLDPLLVTEAFFGQGTRLTVV.

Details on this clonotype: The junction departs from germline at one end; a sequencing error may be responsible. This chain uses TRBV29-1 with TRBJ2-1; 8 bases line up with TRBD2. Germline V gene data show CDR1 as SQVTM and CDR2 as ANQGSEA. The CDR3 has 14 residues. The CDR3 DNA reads TGCAGCGCTGAAGACTTCGGGAGGGTCAATGAGCAGTTCTTC. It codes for CSAEDFGRVNEQFF.

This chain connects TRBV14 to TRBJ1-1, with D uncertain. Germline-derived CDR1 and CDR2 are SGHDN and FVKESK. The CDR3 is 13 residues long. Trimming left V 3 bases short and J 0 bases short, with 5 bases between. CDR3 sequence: CASSHLVNTEAFF. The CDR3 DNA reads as TGTGCCAGCAGCCATCTGGTGAACACTGAAGCTTTCTTT.

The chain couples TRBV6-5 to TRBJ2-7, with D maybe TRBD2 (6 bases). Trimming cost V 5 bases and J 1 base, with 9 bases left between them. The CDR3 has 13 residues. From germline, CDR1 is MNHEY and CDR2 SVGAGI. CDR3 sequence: CASSLARSYEQYF. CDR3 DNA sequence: TGTGCCAGCAGTCTAGCGAGGTCCTACGAGCAGTACTTC.

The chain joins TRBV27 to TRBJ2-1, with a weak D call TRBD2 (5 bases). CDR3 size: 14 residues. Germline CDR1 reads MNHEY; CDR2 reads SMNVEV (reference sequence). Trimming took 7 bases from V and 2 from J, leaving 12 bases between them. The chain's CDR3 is CASTAGNTYNEQFF. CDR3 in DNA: TGTGCCAGCACGGCGGGTAATACCTACAATGAGCAGTTCTTC.

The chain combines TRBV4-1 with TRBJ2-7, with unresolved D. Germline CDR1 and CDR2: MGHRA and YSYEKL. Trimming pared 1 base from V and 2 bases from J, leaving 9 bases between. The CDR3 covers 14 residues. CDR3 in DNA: TGCGCCAGCAGCCAAGCAGCTACTGCCTACGAGCAGTACTTC. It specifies CASSQAATAYEQYF.

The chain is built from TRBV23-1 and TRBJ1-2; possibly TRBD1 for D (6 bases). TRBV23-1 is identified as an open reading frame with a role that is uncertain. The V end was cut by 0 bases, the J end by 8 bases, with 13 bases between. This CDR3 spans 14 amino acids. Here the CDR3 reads CASSQSNRVRGYTF. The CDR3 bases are TGCGCCAGCAGTCAATCCAACAGGGTTCGGGGCTACACCTTC.

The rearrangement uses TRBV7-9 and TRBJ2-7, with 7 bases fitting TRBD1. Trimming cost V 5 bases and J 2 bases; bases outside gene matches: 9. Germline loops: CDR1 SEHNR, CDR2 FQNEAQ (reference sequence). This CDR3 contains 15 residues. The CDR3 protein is CASSPLDRDTYEQYF. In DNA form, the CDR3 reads TGTGCCAGCAGCCCCCTTGACAGGGACACCTACGAGCAGTACTTC.